This T cell receptor beta chain comes out of a study of blood T cell repertoires in COVID-19. Looking at the study overall: COVID-19 samples collected from the United States, Italy and Spain covered acute and convalescent phases. T cells, B-cell-depleted T cells, or PBMCs supplied cDNA or gDNA.

The authors' processing: Cell counts per sample came from amplifying reference gene primers. Profiling relied on immunoSEQ multiplex PCR, and the TCRdb table lists in-frame clones only, not all of them. Clonal size and the V and J genes are those of that table, whereas D and trimming came from the DNA. The sample lists under 250,000 clones; roughly 88% were seen once. The germline gives CDR1 MDHEN, CDR2 SYDVKM. The CDR3 totals 16 residues. The V gene end was trimmed by 5 bases and the J gene end by 4 bases; junction bases not matched to a gene: 7. The TCR was taken from a man in his fifties or sixties with active or convalescent COVID-19. Sequences were obtained from peripheral blood. This sequence joins TRBV28 and TRBJ1-5; TRBD1 matches 11 bases. This chain's CDR3 is CASSPGTGGTNQPQHF. In DNA form, the CDR3 reads TGTGCCAGCAGTCCCGGGACAGGGGGAACAAATCAGCCCCAGCATTTT.